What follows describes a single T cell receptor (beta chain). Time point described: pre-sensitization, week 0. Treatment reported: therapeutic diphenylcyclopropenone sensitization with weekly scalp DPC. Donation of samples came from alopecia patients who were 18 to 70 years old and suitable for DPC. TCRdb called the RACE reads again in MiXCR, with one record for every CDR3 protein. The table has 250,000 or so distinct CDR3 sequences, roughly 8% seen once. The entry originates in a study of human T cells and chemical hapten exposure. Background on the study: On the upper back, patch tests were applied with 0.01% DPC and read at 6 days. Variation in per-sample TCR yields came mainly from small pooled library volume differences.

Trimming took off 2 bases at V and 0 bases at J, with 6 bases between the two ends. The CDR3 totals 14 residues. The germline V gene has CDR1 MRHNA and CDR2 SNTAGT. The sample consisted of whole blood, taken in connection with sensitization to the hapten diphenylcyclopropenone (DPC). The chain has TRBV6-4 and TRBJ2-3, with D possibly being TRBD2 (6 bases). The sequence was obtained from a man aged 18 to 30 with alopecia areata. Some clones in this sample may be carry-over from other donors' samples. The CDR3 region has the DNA TGTGCCAGCAGTGACCGGGGGAGCACAGATACGCAGTATTTT. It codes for CASSDRGSTDTQYF.